Listed below are T cell receptor beta chains from one sample, sequenced in a study of identifying expanded T cells in peripheral blood. The protocol was immunoSEQ multiplex PCR, while the TCRdb copy is restricted to in-frame clones and leaves out a portion. The table records 50,000 to 65,000 clones, around 90% of them present only once. The specimen was blood. These receptors originate from a person aged 18-70 years in good health. The CDR3 runs from the conserved cysteine through the conserved F or W. Fields, in order: V gene, D gene, J gene, CDR3 DNA, CDR3 protein. D genes are given only for firm matches.

>TRBV6-6|-|TRBJ1-1
TGTGCCAGCAGTTACGGTCCACTGGGGGGGCCAGCTTTCTTT
CASSYGPLGGPAFF
>TRBV7-2|-|TRBJ2-7
TGTGCCAGCGGGGTGAGCTCCTACGAGCAGTACTTC
CASGVSSYEQYF
>TRBV5-5|-|TRBJ2-7
TGTGCCAGCAGCTTGGCCCTCACTCTGGACGGTTCCTACGAGCAGTACTTC
CASSLALTLDGSYEQYF
>TRBV19|-|TRBJ2-3
TGTGCCAGTAGTATAGAACAATCAGGGGTAGATACGCAGTATTTT
CASSIEQSGVDTQYF
>TRBV7-6|TRBD1|TRBJ2-7
TGTGCCAGCAGCTTAGGGACAGGGGCCTACGAGCAGTACTTC
CASSLGTGAYEQYF
>TRBV9|-|TRBJ1-2
TGTGCCAGCAGCTCCCCGAGGGGCTACACCTTC
CASSSPRGYTF
>TRBV28|TRBD1|TRBJ1-2
TGTGCCAGCAGTGAGGGGGCGGGCGGCTACACCTTC
CASSEGAGGYTF
>TRBV28|-|TRBJ2-5
TGTGCCAGCAGTTTCGAAAAGGGGGAAAACCAAGAGACCCAGTACTTC
CASSFEKGENQETQYF
>TRBV5-4|-|TRBJ2-1
TGTGCCAGCAGCTTTAGTACAGCTTCTTACAATGAGCAGTTCTTC
CASSFSTASYNEQFF
>TRBV6-6|-|TRBJ2-7
TGTGCCAGCAGTTACACAGGGACGCACCACGAGCAGTACTTC
CASSYTGTHHEQYF
>TRBV6-6|TRBD1|TRBJ1-2
TGTGCCAGCAGTTACGGGACAGGGACGGGGTATGGCTACACCTTC
CASSYGTGTGYGYTF
>TRBV5-1|TRBD1|TRBJ1-2
TGCGCCAGCAGCTCGTTGACAGGGGACTATGGCTACACCTTC
CASSSLTGDYGYTF
>TRBV29-1|TRBD2|TRBJ2-3
TGCAGCGTTGGGACTAGCGGGATTGGGGATACGCAGTATTTT
CSVGTSGIGDTQYF
>TRBV4-2|-|TRBJ2-2
TGTGCCAGCAGCCAAGATCCCGGGAACGGGGAGCTGTTTTTT
CASSQDPGNGELFF
>TRBV25-1|-|TRBJ2-1
TGTGCCAGCTGTGAGTCGACAGGTGGTAAATACAATGAGCAGTTCTTC
CASCESTGGKYNEQFF
>TRBV5-1|-|TRBJ2-2
TGCGCCAGCAGCCGTCAGGGGACTTACACCGGGGAGCTGTTTTTT
CASSRQGTYTGELFF
>TRBV27|-|TRBJ2-7
TGTGCCAGCAGCCGCACGACTCTACACCTCTACGAGCAGTACTTC
CASSRTTLHLYEQYF
>TRBV7-9|-|TRBJ2-1
TGTGCCAGCAGCTTAGCCGGGCCTGACTATGAGCAGTTCTTC
CASSLAGPDYEQFF
>TRBV9|TRBD1|TRBJ2-7
TGTGCCAGCAGCGTAGAAGGGACAGGGATCTACGAGCAGTACTTC
CASSVEGTGIYEQYF
>TRBV12-5|-|TRBJ2-7
TGTGCTAGTGGTTTGGTTCCCAGACCGGGACGAAACTACGAGCAGTACTTC
CASGLVPRPGRNYEQYF
>TRBV11-2|TRBD1|TRBJ2-3
TGTGCCAGCAGCTCTACAGGGGGCAGAGATACGCAGTATTTT
CASSSTGGRDTQYF